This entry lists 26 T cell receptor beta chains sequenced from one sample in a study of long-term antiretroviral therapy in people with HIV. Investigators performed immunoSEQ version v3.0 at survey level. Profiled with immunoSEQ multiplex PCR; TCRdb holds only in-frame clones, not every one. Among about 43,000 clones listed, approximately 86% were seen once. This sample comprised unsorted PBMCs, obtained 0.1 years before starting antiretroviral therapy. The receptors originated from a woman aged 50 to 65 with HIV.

CDR3 DNA sequence: TGCGCCAGCAGCCAAGATTGGGCAGGGGACTACGAGCAGTACTTC. As protein: CASSQDWAGDYEQYF. V usage is TRBV4-3 and J usage is TRBJ2-7, with D perhaps TRBD1 (6 bases). The CDR3 covers 15 residues. V gave up 0 bases and J gave up 3 bases, with 12 bases separating them. CDR1 is LGHNA and CDR2 is YSLEER in the germline V gene.

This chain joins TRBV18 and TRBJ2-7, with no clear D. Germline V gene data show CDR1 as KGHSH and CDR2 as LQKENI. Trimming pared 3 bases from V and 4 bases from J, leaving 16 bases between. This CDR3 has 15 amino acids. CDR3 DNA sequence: TGTGCCAGCTCACCTCCCCGGCTTACCCGGTACGAGCAGTACTTC. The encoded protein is CASSPPRLTRYEQYF. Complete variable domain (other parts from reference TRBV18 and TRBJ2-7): NAGVMQNPRHLVRRRGQEARLRCSPMKGHSHVYWYRQLPEEGLKFMVYLQKENIIDESGMPKERFSAEFPKEGPSILRIQQVVRGDSAAYFCASSPPRLTRYEQYFGPGTRLTVT.

CDR3: CASSVGGENTEAFF. CDR3 coding DNA: TGTGCCAGCAGCGTAGGGGGTGAGAACACTGAAGCTTTCTTT. This sequence joins TRBV9 and TRBJ1-1; D not certain. V was cut by 0 bases and J by 1 base, with 7 bases left in between. The germline gives CDR1 SGDLS, CDR2 YYNGEE. The CDR3 loop spans 14 amino acids. Full variable domain (outside the CDR3, taken from reference TRBV9 and TRBJ1-1): DSGVTQTPKHLITATGQRVTLRCSPRSGDLSVYWYQQSLDQGLQFLIQYYNGEERAKGNILERFSAQQFPDLHSELNLSSLELGDSALYFCASSVGGENTEAFFGQGTRLTVV.

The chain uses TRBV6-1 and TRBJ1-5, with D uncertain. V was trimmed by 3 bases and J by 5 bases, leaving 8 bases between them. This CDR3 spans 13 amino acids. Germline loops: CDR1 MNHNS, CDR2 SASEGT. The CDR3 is CASSDGPYQPQHF. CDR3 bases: TGTGCCAGCAGTGATGGACCCTATCAGCCCCAGCATTTT.

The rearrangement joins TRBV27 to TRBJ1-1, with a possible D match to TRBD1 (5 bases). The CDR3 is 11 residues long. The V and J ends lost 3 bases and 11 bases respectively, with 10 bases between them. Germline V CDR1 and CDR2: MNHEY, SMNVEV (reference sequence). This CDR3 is CASSFRQRAFF. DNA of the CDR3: TGTGCCAGCAGTTTCCGACAGAGGGCTTTCTTT.

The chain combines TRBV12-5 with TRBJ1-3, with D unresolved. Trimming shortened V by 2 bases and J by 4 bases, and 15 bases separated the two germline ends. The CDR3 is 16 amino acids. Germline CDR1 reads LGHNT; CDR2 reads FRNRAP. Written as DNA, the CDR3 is TGTGCTAGTGGTTTGACGACTACGAGGAGCGGAAACACCATATATTTT. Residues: CASGLTTTRSGNTIYF. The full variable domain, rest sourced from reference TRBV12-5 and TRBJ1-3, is DARVTQTPRHKVTEMGQEVTMRCQPILGHNTVFWYRQTMMQGLELLAYFRNRAPLDDSGMPKDRFSAEMPDATLATLKIQPSEPRDSAVYFCASGLTTTRSGNTIYFGEGSWLTVV.

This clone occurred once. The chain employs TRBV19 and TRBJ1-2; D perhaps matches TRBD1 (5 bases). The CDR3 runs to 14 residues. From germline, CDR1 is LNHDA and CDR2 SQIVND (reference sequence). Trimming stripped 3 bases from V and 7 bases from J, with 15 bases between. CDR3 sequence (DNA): TGTGCCAGTAGTATTGGGGGATTGACGCGTGGCTACACCTTC. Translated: CASSIGGLTRGYTF.

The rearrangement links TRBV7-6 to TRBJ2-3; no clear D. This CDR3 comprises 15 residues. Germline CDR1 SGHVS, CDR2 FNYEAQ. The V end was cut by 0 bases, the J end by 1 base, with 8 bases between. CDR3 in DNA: TGTGCCAGCAGCTTAGCCCAGCCAGGCACAGATACGCAGTATTTT. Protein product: CASSLAQPGTDTQYF.

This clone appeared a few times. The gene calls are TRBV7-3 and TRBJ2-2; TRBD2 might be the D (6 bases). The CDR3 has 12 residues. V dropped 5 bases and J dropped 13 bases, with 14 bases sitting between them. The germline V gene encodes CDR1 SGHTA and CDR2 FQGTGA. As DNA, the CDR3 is TGTGCCAGCAGCGAATCAGCGGGCGTGCTGTTTTTT. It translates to CASSESAGVLFF.

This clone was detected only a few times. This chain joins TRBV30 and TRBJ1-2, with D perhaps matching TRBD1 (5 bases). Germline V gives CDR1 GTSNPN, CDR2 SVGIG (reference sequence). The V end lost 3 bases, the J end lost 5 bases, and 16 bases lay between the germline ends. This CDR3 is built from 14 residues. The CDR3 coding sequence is TGTGCCTGGAGACGGGCAAGGGGCGAGTATGGCTACACCTTC. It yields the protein CAWRRARGEYGYTF.

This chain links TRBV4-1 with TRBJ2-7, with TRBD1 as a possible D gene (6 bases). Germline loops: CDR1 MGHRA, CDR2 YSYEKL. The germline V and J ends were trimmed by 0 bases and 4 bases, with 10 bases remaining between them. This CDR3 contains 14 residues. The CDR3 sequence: CASSQDFGTYEQYF. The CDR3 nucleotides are TGCGCCAGCAGCCAAGATTTTGGGACATACGAGCAGTACTTC.

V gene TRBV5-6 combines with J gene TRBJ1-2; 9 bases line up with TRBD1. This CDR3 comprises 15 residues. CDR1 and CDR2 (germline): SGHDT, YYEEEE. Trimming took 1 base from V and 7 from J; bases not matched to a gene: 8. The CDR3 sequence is CASSLYQGQGGGYTF. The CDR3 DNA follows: TGTGCCAGCAGCTTGTACCAGGGACAGGGAGGTGGCTACACCTTC.

CDR3: CAWSNRVTNEKLFF. The CDR3 DNA reads as TGTGCCTGGAGTAACCGGGTCACGAATGAAAAACTGTTTTTT. The chain combines TRBV30 with TRBJ1-4; D uncertain. V lost 2 bases and J 5 bases, leaving 12 bases between the germline ends. The CDR3 is made up of 14 amino acids. Germline loops: CDR1 GTSNPN, CDR2 SVGIG (reference sequence).

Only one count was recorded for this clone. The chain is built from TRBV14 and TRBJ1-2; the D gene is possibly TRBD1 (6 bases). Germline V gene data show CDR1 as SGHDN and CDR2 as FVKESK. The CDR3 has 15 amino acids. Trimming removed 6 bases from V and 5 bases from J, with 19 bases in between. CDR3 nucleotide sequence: TGTGCCAGCAGTCAACCGGGACAAATGGGATATGGCTACACCTTC. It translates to CASSQPGQMGYGYTF. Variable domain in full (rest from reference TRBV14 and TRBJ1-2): EAGVTQFPSHSVIEKGQTVTLRCDPISGHDNLYWYRRVMGKEIKFLLHFVKESKQDESGMPNNRFLAERTGGTYSTLKVQPAELEDSGVYFCASSQPGQMGYGYTFGSGTRLTVV.

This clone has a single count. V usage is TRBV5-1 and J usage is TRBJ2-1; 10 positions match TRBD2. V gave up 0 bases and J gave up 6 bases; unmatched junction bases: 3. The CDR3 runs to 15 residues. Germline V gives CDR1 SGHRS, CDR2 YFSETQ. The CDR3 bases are TGCGCCAGCAGCTTGGGACTAGCGGGTTTCAATGAGCAGTTCTTC. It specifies CASSLGLAGFNEQFF. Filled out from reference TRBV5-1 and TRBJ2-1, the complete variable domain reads KAGVTQTPRYLIKTRGQQVTLSCSPISGHRSVSWYQQTPGQGLQFLFEYFSETQRNKGNFPGRFSGRQFSNSRSEMNVSTLELGDSALYLCASSLGLAGFNEQFFGPGTRLTVL.

The CDR3 protein is CAWGEGQGLYEQYF. The DNA for the CDR3 is TGTGCCTGGGGGGAGGGACAGGGTCTCTACGAGCAGTACTTC. V and J are TRBV30 and TRBJ2-7, with 9 bases that match TRBD1. The CDR3 length is 14 residues. The V segment lost 5 bases and the J segment 3 bases; nucleotides outside the gene matches: 8. Germline values: CDR1 GTSNPN, CDR2 SVGIG (reference sequence).

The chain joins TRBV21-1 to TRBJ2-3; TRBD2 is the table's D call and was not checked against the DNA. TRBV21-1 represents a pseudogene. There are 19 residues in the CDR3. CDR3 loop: CANLRGIPRLAGFTDTQYF. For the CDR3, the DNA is TGTGCCAACCTCAGGGGCATCCCAAGACTAGCGGGGTTCACAGATACGCAGTATTTT.

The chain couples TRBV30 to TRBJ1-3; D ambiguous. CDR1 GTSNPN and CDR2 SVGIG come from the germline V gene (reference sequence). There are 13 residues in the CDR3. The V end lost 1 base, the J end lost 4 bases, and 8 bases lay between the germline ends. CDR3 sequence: CAWSAGSGNTIYF. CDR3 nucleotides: TGTGCCTGGAGTGCCGGGTCCGGAAACACCATATATTTT.

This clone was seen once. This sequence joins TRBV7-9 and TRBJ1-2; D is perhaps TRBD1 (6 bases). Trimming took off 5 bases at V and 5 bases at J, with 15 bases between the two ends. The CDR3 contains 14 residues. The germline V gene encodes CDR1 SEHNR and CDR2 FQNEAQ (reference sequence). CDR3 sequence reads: CASSRRQDGYGYTF. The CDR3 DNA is TGTGCCAGCAGCCGAAGACAGGACGGGTATGGCTACACCTTC.

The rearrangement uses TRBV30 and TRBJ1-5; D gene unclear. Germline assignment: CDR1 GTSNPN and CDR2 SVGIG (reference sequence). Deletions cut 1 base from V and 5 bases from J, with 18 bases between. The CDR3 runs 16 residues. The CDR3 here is CAWSETFRAGYQPQHF. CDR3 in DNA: TGTGCCTGGAGTGAAACTTTTCGGGCAGGATATCAGCCCCAGCATTTT.

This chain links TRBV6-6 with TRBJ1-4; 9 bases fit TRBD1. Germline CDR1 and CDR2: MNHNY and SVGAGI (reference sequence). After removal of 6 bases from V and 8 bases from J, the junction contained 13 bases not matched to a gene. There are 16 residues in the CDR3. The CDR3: CASRTLKDRGREKLFF. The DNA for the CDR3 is TGTGCCAGCAGAACCCTAAAGGACAGGGGCAGGGAAAAACTGTTTTTT.

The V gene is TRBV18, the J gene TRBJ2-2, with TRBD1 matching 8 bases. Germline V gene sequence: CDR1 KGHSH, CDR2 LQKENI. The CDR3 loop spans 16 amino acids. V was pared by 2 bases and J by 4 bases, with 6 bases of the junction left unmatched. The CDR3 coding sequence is TGTGCCAGCTCACCAGTGCCAGGGGGCAGCACCGGGGAGCTGTTTTTT. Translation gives CASSPVPGGSTGELFF.

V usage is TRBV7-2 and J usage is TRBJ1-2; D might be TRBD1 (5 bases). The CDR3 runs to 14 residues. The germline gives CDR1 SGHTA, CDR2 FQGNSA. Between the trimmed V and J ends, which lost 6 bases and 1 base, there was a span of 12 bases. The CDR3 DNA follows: TGTGCCAGCAGTCAGGGTTCGGTTAACTATGGCTACACCTTC. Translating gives CASSQGSVNYGYTF. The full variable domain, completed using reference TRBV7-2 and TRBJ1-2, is GAGVSQSPSNKVTEKGKDVELRCDPISGHTALYWYRQSLGQGLEFLIYFQGNSAPDKSGLPSDRFSAERTGGSVSTLTIQRTQQEDSAVYLCASSQGSVNYGYTFGSGTRLTVV.

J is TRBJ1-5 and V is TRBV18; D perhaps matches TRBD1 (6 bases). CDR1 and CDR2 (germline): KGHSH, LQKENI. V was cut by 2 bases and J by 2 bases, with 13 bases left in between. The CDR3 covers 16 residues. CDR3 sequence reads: CASSPNRVTGNQPQHF. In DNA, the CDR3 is TGTGCCAGCTCACCAAACAGGGTTACGGGCAATCAGCCCCAGCATTTT.

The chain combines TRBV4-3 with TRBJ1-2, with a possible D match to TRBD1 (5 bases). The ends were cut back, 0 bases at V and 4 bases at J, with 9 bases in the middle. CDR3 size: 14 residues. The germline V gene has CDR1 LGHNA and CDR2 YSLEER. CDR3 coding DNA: TGCGCCAGCAGCCAAGAGGAGGGGAGCTATGGCTACACCTTC. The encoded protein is CASSQEEGSYGYTF.

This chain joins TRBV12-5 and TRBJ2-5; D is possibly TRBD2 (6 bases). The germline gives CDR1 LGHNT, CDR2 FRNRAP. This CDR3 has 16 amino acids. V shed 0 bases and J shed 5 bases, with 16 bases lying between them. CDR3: CASGLVFAAGGETQYF. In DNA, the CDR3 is TGTGCTAGTGGTTTGGTATTCGCAGCGGGTGGGGAGACCCAGTACTTC.